This T cell receptor (beta chain) was obtained from a study of T-cell memory formation after mild COVID-19. Study as a whole: TCR clusters were mostly confined to one donor each.

Whole-study findings and limits: Memory cells collected pre-infection included some clones that later responded, suggesting cross-reactive memory joined. Mostly located in CM and EM were contracting CD4+ clones, with contracting CD8+ clones located in EMRA.

J was trimmed by 6 bases and V by 6 bases; bases with no gene match: 10. The germline gives CDR1 ENHRY, CDR2 SYGVKD. CDR3 length equals 14 residues. This clonotype was counted a few times. What it binds is not known. 5'RACE primed at constant segments yielded TCR alpha and TCR beta cDNA libraries bearing sample barcodes and UMIs. A single record per CDR3 protein comes from TCRdb applying MiXCR to the 5' RACE reads. The data hold 180,000 or so distinct CDR3 sequences, with approximately 10% observed a single time. The clonotype was recovered from a man aged 18 to 29 who had mild COVID-19 (a few samples of this study predate the infection). Cell type and time point are not known. Material for sequencing was PBMCs or a T cell subset sorted from them (not recorded which). This sequence joins TRBV10-3 and TRBJ2-7; 8 nucleotides match TRBD2. CDR3 DNA sequence: TGTGCCATCAGATCCGGGACTAGGACATCCGAGCAGTACTTC. Translating gives CAIRSGTRTSEQYF.